Listed here are 20 T cell receptor beta chains from one sample, sequenced in a study of T-cell memory formation after mild COVID-19 (dated by TCRdb to about 2021). The receptor library was made with 5' RACE. Reads for this sample came from an Illumina NovaSeq 6000. TCRdb redid the processing of the public reads, applying fastp at Q25 and MiXCR, and retained in-frame beta chains. One record per CDR3 amino acid sequence lists the most common genes and DNA. The sample includes under 600,000 distinct CDR3 sequences, with about 20% observed a single time. In total, the top ten clones hold under 8.5% of the sample. Sequenced material: PBMCs or a T cell subset sorted from them (not recorded which). Source of these receptors: an adult woman who had mild COVID-19 (a few samples of this study predate the infection). The sample titles of this study are shuffled in the database, so cell type and time point are left out; the donor was told from shared clones.

This clonotype was found a few times. This chain connects TRBV5-1 to TRBJ1-1; a possible D gene is TRBD1 (5 bases). The germline V gene has CDR1 SGHRS and CDR2 YFSETQ. The CDR3 spans 15 residues. V was cut by 3 bases and J by 3 bases, with 15 bases left in between. The chain's CDR3 is CASSSYGTGYTEAFF. The CDR3 coding sequence is TGCGCCAGCAGCTCGTACGGGACTGGGTACACTGAAGCTTTCTTT.

This CDR3 is CASIQGVQAFF. The CDR3, as DNA: TGTGCCAGCATCCAGGGGGTTCAAGCTTTCTTT. The chain recombines TRBV6-6 with TRBJ1-1; 7 nucleotides line up with TRBD1. V gave up 7 bases and J gave up 9 bases; unmatched junction bases: 5. CDR3 size: 11 residues. Germline V gene data show CDR1 as MNHNY and CDR2 as SVGAGI (reference sequence).

The chain is built from TRBV6-2 or TRBV6-3 and TRBJ2-3, with TRBD2 matching over 7 bases. Losses at the gene ends were 6 bases for V and 5 bases for J; bases not matched to a gene: 8. CDR1 is MNHEY, CDR2 SVGEGT, per germline. The CDR3 is made up of 14 amino acids. The CDR3 is CASRQAGKGDTQYF. Written as DNA, the CDR3 is TGTGCCAGCAGACAAGCGGGAAAAGGAGATACGCAGTATTTT.

The V call is TRBV29-1, the J call TRBJ1-2; 7 nucleotides agree with TRBD1. V lost 7 bases, J lost 6 bases, and 11 bases stayed unmatched. Germline values: CDR1 SQVTM, CDR2 ANQGSEA. This CDR3 is 13 amino acids long. The CDR3 sequence is CSAKQGNFDGYTF. CDR3 DNA: TGCAGCGCTAAACAGGGGAATTTTGATGGCTACACCTTC. The entire variable domain, with the rest obtained from reference TRBV29-1 and TRBJ1-2, is as follows: SAVISQKPSRDICQRGTSLTIQCQVDSQVTMMFWYRQQPGQSLTLIATANQGSEATYESGFVIDKFPISRPNLTFSTLTVSNMSPEDSSIYLCSAKQGNFDGYTFGSGTRLTVV.

The rearrangement joins TRBV6-2 or TRBV6-3 to TRBJ2-1; the D gene is possibly TRBD2 (6 bases). This CDR3 is built from 19 residues. V lost 3 bases, J lost 2 bases, and 23 bases lay in between. Germline V gene lookup returns CDR1 MNHEY and CDR2 SVGEGT. The CDR3 region has the DNA TGTGCCAGCAGTTATACCCTCTCGGGCGGGGTCGCGGCCTACAATGAGCAGTTCTTC. Translation gives CASSYTLSGGVAAYNEQFF.

The V and J genes are TRBV29-1 and TRBJ2-7; D call uncertain. From germline, CDR1 is SQVTM and CDR2 ANQGSEA. V lost 0 bases and J 3 bases, leaving 9 bases between the germline ends. The CDR3 extends over 13 amino acids. CDR3 nucleotides: TGCAGCGTTGAAGACGGCCAGGACTACGAGCAGTACTTC. This encodes CSVEDGQDYEQYF.

This clonotype was counted ten times or more. The chain joins TRBV9 to TRBJ2-7; no firm D call. V was shortened by 0 bases and J by 2 bases, with 9 bases between the two germline ends. Germline assignment: CDR1 SGDLS and CDR2 YYNGEE. This CDR3 is built from 14 residues. CDR3 sequence reads: CASSVGGRTYEQYF. CDR3 coding DNA: TGTGCCAGCAGCGTAGGAGGCAGGACCTACGAGCAGTACTTC.

This chain uses TRBV7-8 with TRBJ2-7; a weak D match, TRBD1 (5 bases). Trimming cost V 0 bases and J 2 bases, with 17 bases left between them. There are 17 residues in the CDR3. CDR1 is SGHVS, CDR2 FQNEAQ, per germline. The chain's CDR3 is CASSLALTNRLTYEQYF. CDR3 DNA sequence: TGTGCCAGCAGCTTAGCGCTTACAAACAGGCTCACCTACGAGCAGTACTTC.

This clonotype showed up just once. The chain uses TRBV4-3 and TRBJ2-3; possibly TRBD2 for D (5 bases). Trimming took 1 base from V and 5 from J, leaving 13 bases between them. CDR1 and CDR2 (germline): LGHNA, YSLEER. The length of the CDR3 is 15 residues. CDR3 DNA sequence: TGCGCCAGCAGCCAAGGGTCGGACGGAGGAGATACGCAGTATTTT. Its protein is CASSQGSDGGDTQYF.

The gene calls are TRBV7-2 and TRBJ2-7; D unclear. Deletions cut 4 bases from V and 0 bases from J, with 7 bases between. Per the germline V gene, CDR1 is SGHTA and CDR2 is FQGNSA. The CDR3 consists of 13 residues. The CDR3 nucleotides are TGTGCCAGCAGCTCCTCCCCCTCCTACGAGCAGTACTTC. Translation: CASSSSPSYEQYF.

This sequence joins TRBV5-1 and TRBJ2-7, with D uncertain. Per the germline V gene, CDR1 is SGHRS and CDR2 is YFSETQ. The CDR3 spans 15 residues. Trimming stripped 2 bases from V and 2 bases from J, with 14 bases between. The CDR3 nucleotides are TGCGCCAGCAGCTTAGGTTCCGGCCTAACCTACGAGCAGTACTTC. The encoded protein is CASSLGSGLTYEQYF.

The gene calls are TRBV2 and TRBJ2-7; TRBD2 matches at 8 bases. After removal of 9 bases from V and 5 bases from J, the junction contained 6 bases not matched to a gene. The CDR3 runs 12 residues. CDR1 SNHLY and CDR2 FYNNEI come from the germline V gene. The CDR3 sequence is CASGTGGDEQYF. Written as DNA, the CDR3 is TGTGCCAGTGGGACGGGAGGGGACGAGCAGTACTTC. The full variable domain, rest sourced from reference TRBV2 and TRBJ2-7, is EPEVTQTPSHQVTQMGQEVILRCVPISNHLYFYWYRQILGQKVEFLVSFYNNEISEKSEIFDDQFSVERPDGSNFTLKIRSTKLEDSAMYFCASGTGGDEQYFGPGTRLTVT.

This clonotype was counted a few times. The rearrangement links TRBV7-2 to TRBJ2-7; D perhaps matches TRBD1 (5 bases). Per germline, CDR1 SGHTA and CDR2 FQGNSA. The CDR3 totals 13 residues. V lost 5 bases, J lost 3 bases, and 11 bases lay in between. CDR3 coding DNA: TGTGCCAGCAGCGTAGGACATCACTACGAGCAGTACTTC. As protein: CASSVGHHYEQYF.

In regard to this clonotype: The junction departs from the called germline gene at one end, perhaps through a read error. The J gene is TRBJ2-1, the V gene TRBV9; TRBD2 aligns across 12 bases. The CDR3 contains 18 residues. CDR1 is SGDLS, CDR2 YYNGEE, per germline. The CDR3 region is CASSATLAGGPGWLYPIF. The CDR3 nucleotides read TGTGCCAGCAGCGCCACCCTAGCGGGGGGGCCGGGTTGGTTGTATCCGATCTTC.

The chain has TRBV6-2 or TRBV6-3 and TRBJ2-3; D not certain. The CDR3 runs 13 residues. Germline V CDR1 and CDR2: MNHEY, SVGEGT. Trimming took 8 bases from V and 9 from J, leaving 18 bases between them. The CDR3 coding sequence is TGTGCCAGCTCACGCCGGACCGTGGAAACGCAGTATTTT. The encoded protein is CASSRRTVETQYF.

The chain links TRBV12-3 or TRBV12-4 to TRBJ1-2; a weak D match, TRBD1 (5 bases). The CDR3 consists of 15 residues. Trimming stripped 7 bases from V and 2 bases from J, with 17 bases between. The CDR3 sequence: CASTLRGRKNYGYTF. The CDR3 DNA is TGTGCCAGCACCTTAAGGGGACGGAAAAACTATGGCTACACCTTC.

The rearrangement links TRBV6-4 to TRBJ2-1; D ambiguous. Germline CDR1 is MRHNA and CDR2 is SNTAGT. Between the trimmed V and J ends, which lost 4 bases and 4 bases, there was a span of 14 bases. CDR3 length: 15 residues. This CDR3 is CASSALDDGYNEQFF. CDR3 DNA sequence: TGTGCCAGCAGTGCCCTAGACGACGGATACAATGAGCAGTTCTTC.

V and J are TRBV11-2 and TRBJ2-7; TRBD2 agrees at 12 bases. CDR1 is SGHAT and CDR2 is FQNNGV in the germline V gene. The CDR3 is 16 residues long. V dropped 1 base and J dropped 4; count of bases not matched to a gene: 5. Written as DNA, the CDR3 is TGTGCCAGCAGCTTAGGCAGGACTAGCGGGATATACGAGCAGTACTTC. Residues: CASSLGRTSGIYEQYF.

The J gene is TRBJ2-5, the V gene TRBV25-1; D ambiguous. This CDR3 contains 12 residues. Germline V gene lookup returns CDR1 MGHDK and CDR2 SYGVNS. V dropped 4 bases and J dropped 5 bases, with 8 bases sitting between them. The CDR3 is CASSVSRETQYF. CDR3 bases: TGTGCCAGCAGTGTCTCCAGGGAGACCCAGTACTTC.

The chain links TRBV6-5 to TRBJ2-1, with TRBD2 matching over 8 bases. V lost 7 bases, J lost 5 bases, and 7 bases stayed unmatched. CDR3 size: 14 residues. Germline-derived CDR1 and CDR2 are MNHEY and SVGAGI. CDR3 sequence reads: CASKISGTHNEQFF. CDR3 DNA sequence: TGTGCCAGCAAGATTAGCGGGACTCACAATGAGCAGTTCTTC.